The 18 T cell receptor beta chains listed next were all sequenced from one sample in a study of beta chain features in type 1 diabetes. Expressed TCRB transcripts were sequenced, since all the RNA that had been isolated was reverse transcribed. Clones were read by immunoSEQ multiplex PCR, and TCRdb kept only the in-frame ones, dropping some. This table has some 500,000 clones, roughly 11% appearing once. The sequencing input was naive CD4+ T cells from blood. The source is a woman aged 18 to 35 in good health.

The gene calls are TRBV5-1 and TRBJ1-1; a weak D match, TRBD1 (5 bases). The germline gives CDR1 SGHRS, CDR2 YFSETQ. Trimming pared 4 bases from V and 2 bases from J, leaving 12 bases between. The CDR3 runs to 14 residues. CDR3 sequence: CASSTGTVNTEAFF. CDR3 DNA: TGCGCCAGCAGCACTGGGACGGTCAACACTGAAGCTTTCTTT. The whole variable domain, filled in from reference TRBV5-1 and TRBJ1-1, reads KAGVTQTPRYLIKTRGQQVTLSCSPISGHRSVSWYQQTPGQGLQFLFEYFSETQRNKGNFPGRFSGRQFSNSRSEMNVSTLELGDSALYLCASSTGTVNTEAFFGQGTRLTVV.

This clone was recorded a few times. The chain links TRBV10-3 to TRBJ1-2, with 7 bases that match TRBD1. Germline V CDR1 and CDR2: ENHRY, SYGVKD. J lost 6 bases, V lost 10 bases, and 17 bases had no gene match. The CDR3 length is 15 residues. The CDR3 spells CASQRRQGETDGYTF. DNA of the CDR3: TGTGCCAGCCAGAGGCGACAGGGAGAGACCGATGGCTACACCTTC.

This clone was detected a few times. The genes are TRBV9 and TRBJ2-1; D possibly corresponds to TRBD2 (5 bases). The ends were cut back, 4 bases at V and 8 bases at J, with 19 bases in the middle. Germline V gene data show CDR1 as SGDLS and CDR2 as YYNGEE. There are 15 residues in the CDR3. The CDR3: CASSPNLASWYEQFF. The CDR3 DNA is TGTGCCAGCAGCCCCAACTTAGCGTCCTGGTATGAGCAGTTCTTC. Supplemented by reference TRBV9 and TRBJ2-1, the full variable domain reads DSGVTQTPKHLITATGQRVTLRCSPRSGDLSVYWYQQSLDQGLQFLIQYYNGEERAKGNILERFSAQQFPDLHSELNLSSLELGDSALYFCASSPNLASWYEQFFGPGTRLTVL.

The chain is built from TRBV7-9 and TRBJ2-2, with 7 bases that match TRBD1. Germline V gives CDR1 SEHNR, CDR2 FQNEAQ (reference sequence). V trimming: 3 bases; J trimming: 1 base; junction bases outside the gene matches: 2. The CDR3 is 15 amino acids. The CDR3 DNA reads TGTGCCAGCAGCTTGGGGACAGAGAACACCGGGGAGCTGTTTTTT. Encoded protein: CASSLGTENTGELFF.

V and J are TRBV6-6 and TRBJ2-6; D is ambiguous. This CDR3 is 13 amino acids long. Germline CDR1 reads MNHNY; CDR2 reads SVGAGI (reference sequence). Trimming shortened V by 5 bases and J by 1 base, and 3 bases separated the two germline ends. The CDR3 DNA reads TGTGCCAGCAGTATATCTGGGGCCAACGTCCTGACTTTC. Residues: CASSISGANVLTF.

CDR3 sequence: CASSLGRGRVDEKLFF. The CDR3, as DNA: TGTGCCAGCAGCCTCGGGCGGGGCAGGGTCGATGAAAAACTGTTTTTT. This sequence joins TRBV7-9 and TRBJ1-4; D might be TRBD1 (5 bases). The CDR3 extends over 16 amino acids. Trimming removed 5 bases at V and 6 bases at J, with 19 bases between. Germline loops: CDR1 SEHNR, CDR2 FQNEAQ (reference sequence).

This clone was seen a few times. The gene calls are TRBV7-9 and TRBJ2-1; either TRBD1 or TRBD2 may fit D (5 bases each). The CDR3 is made up of 14 amino acids. V lost 3 bases and J lost 8, with 14 bases in between. Germline V gene data show CDR1 as SEHNR and CDR2 as FQNEAQ (reference sequence). The chain's CDR3 is CASSFGALGYEQFF. The CDR3 DNA sequence: TGTGCCAGCAGCTTCGGGGCGTTGGGTTATGAGCAGTTCTTC.

The sample holds a few counts of this clone. Germline and junction disagree at one end, which may indicate a read error. J is TRBJ2-1 and V is TRBV30; 7 bases map to TRBD1. Germline lookup yields CDR1 GTSNPN and CDR2 SVGIG (reference sequence). The CDR3 sequence is 11 residues long. CDR3 loop: CAWSVHRGRLF. The CDR3 nucleotides read TGTGCCTGGAGTGTTCACAGGGGTCGCCTCTTC.

The table lists this clone with a few counts. The chain carries TRBV9 and TRBJ1-2; D gene uncertain. Trimming took off 0 bases at V and 1 base at J, with 7 bases between the two ends. The CDR3 is 14 amino acids. Germline loops: CDR1 SGDLS, CDR2 YYNGEE. CDR3 in amino acids: CASSVGPSNYGYTF. The DNA for the CDR3 is TGTGCCAGCAGCGTAGGCCCCAGTAACTATGGCTACACCTTC.

J is TRBJ1-4 and V is TRBV5-1; tentatively, D is TRBD1 (5 bases). Germline V gene sequence: CDR1 SGHRS, CDR2 YFSETQ. The CDR3 consists of 15 residues. The germline V and J ends were trimmed by 4 bases and 6 bases, with 16 bases remaining between them. The CDR3 here is CASSAWTRGDEKLFF. DNA for the CDR3: TGCGCCAGCAGCGCCTGGACCCGAGGGGATGAAAAACTGTTTTTT.

This clone has only a few counts. The gene calls are TRBV15 and TRBJ2-1, with D possibly matching TRBD1 (5 bases). V gave up 6 bases and J gave up 4 bases, with 10 bases separating them. Per germline, CDR1 LNHNV and CDR2 YYDKDF (reference sequence). The length of the CDR3 is 13 residues. The CDR3: CATRARQYNEQFF. CDR3 in DNA: TGTGCCACCAGAGCCAGACAGTACAATGAGCAGTTCTTC.

The chain is built from TRBV6-4 and TRBJ2-3; possibly TRBD1 for D (6 bases). The ends were cut back, 7 bases at V and 0 bases at J, with 11 bases in the middle. Germline CDR1 MRHNA, CDR2 SNTAGT. This CDR3 comprises 14 residues. The CDR3 DNA reads TGTGCCAGCAAGGCAGGGGCTAGCACAGATACGCAGTATTTT. It is translated as CASKAGASTDTQYF.

J is TRBJ2-7 and V is TRBV2, with no clear D. V was shortened by 4 bases and J by 0 bases, with 7 bases between the two germline ends. This CDR3 is 13 amino acids long. CDR1 and CDR2 (germline): SNHLY, FYNNEI. The CDR3, as DNA: TGTGCCAGCAGTGCCCAGCTCTCCTACGAGCAGTACGTC. Encoded protein: CASSAQLSYEQYV.

In this sample, this clone turned up a few times. The chain uses TRBV9 and TRBJ1-2; tentative D call: TRBD1 (5 bases). V lost 0 bases, J lost 0 bases, and 9 bases lay in between. Per the germline V gene, CDR1 is SGDLS and CDR2 is YYNGEE. This CDR3 spans 15 amino acids. The CDR3 protein is CASSVGGLANYGYTF. In nucleotides, the CDR3 is TGTGCCAGCAGCGTAGGGGGACTAGCTAACTATGGCTACACCTTC.

V and J are TRBV28 and TRBJ2-7; D gene unclear. Germline V gene data show CDR1 as MDHEN and CDR2 as SYDVKM. The CDR3 extends over 15 amino acids. The V end lost 5 bases, the J end lost 7 bases, and 21 bases lay between the germline ends. CDR3 sequence (DNA): TGTGCCAGCAGTGTCGGTGGCAGGCTCGCTAGTGAGCAGTACGTC. This translates into CASSVGGRLASEQYV.

This clone showed up just a few times. This chain connects TRBV9 to TRBJ2-1, with 9 bases aligning to TRBD1. V gave up 4 bases and J gave up 5 bases; unmatched junction bases: 10. The V gene's germline CDR1 is SGDLS and CDR2 YYNGEE. The CDR3 runs to 16 residues. The CDR3 spells CASSPRTGQGDNEQFF. For the CDR3, the DNA is TGTGCCAGCAGCCCTCGGACGGGACAGGGTGACAATGAGCAGTTCTTC.

The gene calls are TRBV5-4 and TRBJ2-1; D not certain. The CDR3 covers 14 residues. Deletions cut 1 base from V and 6 bases from J, with 11 bases between. Germline values: CDR1 SGHNT, CDR2 YYREEE (reference sequence). CDR3: CASSLPVGGNEQFF. Here the CDR3 DNA reads TGTGCCAGCAGCTTGCCAGTGGGCGGCAATGAGCAGTTCTTC.

As regards this clone: This sample also contains other DNA sequences that code for the same CDR3. The chain has TRBV14 and TRBJ2-3; tentative D call: TRBD2 (5 bases). V shed 4 bases and J shed 3 bases, with 5 bases lying between them. The germline gives CDR1 SGHDN, CDR2 FVKESK. This CDR3 comprises 12 residues. CDR3 bases: TGTGCCAGCAGCCCGGGGACAGATACGCAGTATTTT. As protein: CASSPGTDTQYF.